This section outlines one TCR beta chain sequence together with its context. The repertoire was sequenced with immunoSEQ multiplex PCR; TCRdb's copy has only in-frame clones and lacks some. Among 200,000 to 250,000 clones listed, about nine tenths were seen once. This sample was included in a study of blood T cell repertoires in COVID-19. Followed longitudinally, the Seattle patients had been enrolled during active infection. Sequencing was carried out using peripheral blood. This receptor was identified in a man aged 50 to 60 with COVID-19, enrolled during active disease.

Here the CDR3 DNA reads TGTGCCAGCAGCTTGAGAGTCATGAGGGATGATTCACCCCTCCACTTT. It is translated as CASSLRVMRDDSPLHF. V gene TRBV5-4 combines with J gene TRBJ1-6; D unclear. The V end lost 1 base, the J end lost 8 bases, and 16 bases lay between the germline ends. Germline V CDR1 and CDR2: SGHNT, YYREEE (reference sequence). The CDR3 spans 16 residues.